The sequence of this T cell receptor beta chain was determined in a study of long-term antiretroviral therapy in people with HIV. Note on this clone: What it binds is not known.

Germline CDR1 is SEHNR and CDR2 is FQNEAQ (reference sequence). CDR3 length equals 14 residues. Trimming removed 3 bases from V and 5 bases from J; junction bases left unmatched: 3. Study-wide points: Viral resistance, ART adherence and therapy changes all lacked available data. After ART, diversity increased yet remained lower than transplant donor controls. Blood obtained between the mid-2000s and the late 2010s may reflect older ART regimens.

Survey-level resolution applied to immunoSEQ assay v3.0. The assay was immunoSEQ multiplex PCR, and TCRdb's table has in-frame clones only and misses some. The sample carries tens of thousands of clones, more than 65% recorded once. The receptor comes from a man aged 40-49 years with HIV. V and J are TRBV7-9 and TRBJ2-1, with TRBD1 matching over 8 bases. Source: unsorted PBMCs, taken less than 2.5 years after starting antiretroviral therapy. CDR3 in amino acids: CASSLETGDNEQFF. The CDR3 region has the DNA TGTGCCAGCAGCTTGGAGACAGGGGACAATGAGCAGTTCTTC.